This T cell receptor (beta chain) emerged from a study of TIL therapy for anti-PD-1-resistant metastatic lung cancer. Study findings and constraints: Many TIL product clones were absent from baseline tumor, suggesting clonal contraction. TIL cultures after expansion showed higher clonality and lower diversity than baseline tumor (median about 6% vs 30%). The cohort had more treatment-naive, never-smoker and oncogene-addicted patients than typical.

This was the immunoSEQ v3 assay. Repertoires were generated with immunoSEQ multiplex PCR, while TCRdb's copy carries only in-frame clones and drops some. The sample holds about 50,000 clones, around 64% seen once. This clone was counted once. Its antigen is undetermined. Regarding time point: pre-treatment sample, taken before nivolumab and TIL therapy. Most excised metastases sampled were pleural nodules or supraclavicular lymph nodes. Patients then received nivolumab; progressors got lymphodepletion, TIL and IL-2. Specimen: tumor tissue, collected at baseline. The TCR sequence derives from a person between 25 and 79 years old with non-small cell lung cancer.

CDR3 amino acids: CASSSGLAGDSTDTQYF. The CDR3 DNA is TGTGCCAGCAGTTCCGGACTAGCGGGGGATAGCACAGATACGCAGTATTTT. This chain uses TRBV28 with TRBJ2-3, with 13 bases identical to TRBD2. V dropped 4 bases and J dropped 0; count of bases not matched to a gene: 4. In germline, CDR1 is MDHEN, CDR2 SYDVKM. CDR3 length: 17 residues. Full variable domain (missing parts from reference TRBV28 and TRBJ2-3): DVKVTQSSRYLVKRTGEKVFLECVQDMDHENMFWYRQDPGLGLRLIYFSYDVKMKEKGDIPEGYSVSREKKERFSLILESASTNQTSMYLCASSSGLAGDSTDTQYFGPGTRLTVL.